This T cell receptor (beta chain) was sequenced for a study of identical twins. There are many counts of this clonotype. Unmatched junction bases numbered 10, after V lost 7 bases and J lost 0 bases. The CDR3 spans 16 residues. Germline-derived CDR1 and CDR2 are SGHRS and YFSETQ. MiXCR was run by TCRdb on the 5' RACE reads, yielding one entry per CDR3 protein. Among 690,000 or so distinct CDR3 sequences, more than 6.5% were seen once, and the ten largest hold roughly 0.9%. A further study also used this sample, focusing on yellow fever vaccine responses in identical twins.

Material: PBMCs. The chain is built from TRBV5-1 and TRBJ2-3; 8 nucleotides line up with TRBD2. The TCR sequence derives from a woman aged 18-29 years in good health. CDR3: CASSREGKVSTDTQYF. CDR3 DNA sequence: TGCGCCAGCTCCCGGGAGGGGAAGGTTAGCACAGATACGCAGTATTTT.